The table lists the clone carrying this T cell receptor (beta chain) with a few counts. Healthy HIV-negative adults with no recent acute infections or vaccinations were recruited as donors. The investigators split CD4+ cells into a CD45RA+ naive subset and a CD45RA-negative memory subset. This CDR3 has 15 residues. Germline CDR1 reads MDHEN; CDR2 reads SYDVKM. V lost 5 bases, J lost 4 bases, and 9 bases stayed unmatched. The data originate from a study of shared clonotypes between healthy human individuals. The assay was run at deep level. Authors' data handling: Filtering differed since immunoSEQ provided only junctions, with no quality scores. Data came from immunoSEQ multiplex PCR; TCRdb stores just in-frame clones and leaves some out. That table gives V, J and clone size, and the DNA gave D and trimming. The sample holds hundreds of thousands of clones; 74% are singletons and the top ten take over 1.5%.

The TCR was taken from a woman in her 30s in good health. This chain links TRBV28 with TRBJ2-7; 9 nucleotides line up with TRBD1. Sample: memory CD4+ T cells sorted from blood. Subset specified: CD45RA-negative fraction. The DNA of the CDR3 is TGTGCCAGCAGTCCGGGACAGGGTATTGGTTACGAGCAGTACTTC. This encodes CASSPGQGIGYEQYF.